This T cell receptor beta chain derives from a study of identical twins. MiXCR, applied by TCRdb to the 5' RACE reads, yields one record per CDR3 protein. The table shows 120,000 to 150,000 distinct CDR3 sequences, with roughly 3.5% occurring only once. This clonotype came up a few times. The CDR3 covers 14 residues. The chain uses TRBV12-2 and TRBJ1-5. TRBV12-2 is shown as a pseudogene. The sequence was obtained from a man between 18 and 35 years old in good health. Sequences were obtained from memory T cells sorted from blood. CDR3 residues: CASRLRHVNQPQHF. In DNA, the CDR3 is TGTGCAAGTCGCTTAAGACATGTCAATCAGCCCCAGCATTTT.